Included here is one T cell receptor beta chain sequence, with context. What antigen it recognizes has not been identified. Base qualities are not recorded, but no much larger clone differs from it by a single base. The time point label, as the study defines it: baseline before first vaccination. Vaccinee samples were obtained from the UK trials COV001 and COV002, which included a single-blind randomized controlled phase 2/3 trial of AZD1222 (ChAdOx1 nCoV-19) in healthy adults. For TCRbeta chain sequencing, PBMC samples from trial participants were taken at day 0 and at day 28 after the second dose. The data are from a study of T cell responses to AZD1222 COVID-19 vaccine (dated by TCRdb to 2020 to 2022). Context from the whole study: AZD1222 recipients given second doses at about 4 weeks or at about 12 weeks were pooled, since spike-specific TCR depth and breadth were not found to differ between the two schedules. Trial participants were enrolled by age into subgroups of 18-55, 56-69 and 70-plus years, and around 150, 29 and 61 TCR-sequenced participants, respectively, were included in these subgroups. A total of more than 230 trial participants underwent TCR sequencing, of whom 207 had received two doses of AZD1222 and approximately 26 had received two doses of the MenACWY control vaccine. Overall study results and their limits: Reportedly, close to half of the unique spike-specific TCRs recognized epitopes lying outside the regions that are mutated in the B.1.351 and B.1.1.7 variants. Spike-specific TCR breadth and depth rose significantly after two AZD1222 doses compared with day 0 and with MenACWY recipients. No day 14 peak-response samples were available, so repertoires were characterized only after the peak T cell response. In the small 56-69-year group, the increase in depth fell short of significance, most likely because of low power. Vaccine-associated CD4 TCRs spanned the whole spike protein, with dominant responses in regions 160-218 and 743-854. Participants were mostly white British and included more females than males, and it was suggested by the authors that clonal diversity may have been underestimated. Conclusions about previously exposed vaccinees are limited because only six or seven AZD1222 recipients were SARS-CoV-2 seropositive at baseline.

The CDR3 regions of human TCRbeta chains were subjected to immunosequencing. The paper's data handling went like this. TCRs in the repertoires were compared against a reference library of SARS-CoV-2-specific TCRs that had been generated with the MIRA antigen-specificity platform. Breadth was defined as the fraction of unique TCRs that were SARS-CoV-2-associated, and depth was defined as the fraction of total T cells that were SARS-CoV-2-associated. Using the MIRA data, each spike-specific TCR was assigned both to the spike region to which the TCR was reactive and to a CD4 or CD8 class. Log10-transformed breadth and depth values were compared by one-way ANOVA with Sidak's multiple comparisons tests. Here the immuneACCESS table is served through TCRdb, limited to in-frame sequences with V and J called. Missing clones are a known gap in these copies; in checked studies unresolved V genes cover under half, and the rest lacks a known reason. The DNA was the basis for D and trimming; V, J and clone size are from that table. This sample lists approximately 180,000 clones; just over 85% were detected once. 7.7% of the sample comes from the top ten.

The source of this sequence is an adult in good health. This sample comprised peripheral blood, obtained on day 0 of AZD1222 vaccination.

CDR3 loop: CASSPMSRQDIQYF. Here is the DNA: TGTGCCAGCTCCCCCATGTCACGGCAGGACATTCAGTACTTC. The sequence is built from TRBV18 and TRBJ2-4, with no D gene named confidently. For CDR1 and CDR2, the germline V gene lists KGHSH and LQKENI. The CDR3 has 14 amino acids, counting the end cysteine and phenylalanine. Just the 42-base CDR3 DNA is kept, in frame starting at base 1. Cut back by 6 bases and 8 bases, the V and J ends lie 17 bases apart.